These T cell receptor beta chains were read from a single sample in a study of cytomegalovirus exposure and HLA in healthy donors. Using immunoSEQ multiplex PCR, the repertoire was profiled, and TCRdb retains in-frame clones only, with some absent. The sample has approximately 200,000 clones, around 88% seen once. Sequenced: PBMCs. Source of these receptors: a woman younger than 30 in good health and CMV-seronegative. Each CDR3 is given with its conserved first and last residue. A D gene is named only where the DNA matches it firmly. Not every row has a clone size; where given, it reads once, few, many or a size class.

v_gene	abundance	d_gene	j_gene	CDR3aa	CDR3nt
TRBV20-1	.	.	TRBJ2-5	CSTGMRETQYF	TGCAGTACGGGAATGAGAGAGACCCAGTACTTC
TRBV5-6	.	.	TRBJ2-3	CASSAAPIGADTQYF	TGTGCCAGCAGCGCAGCCCCTATAGGGGCAGATACGCAGTATTTT
TRBV28	.	.	TRBJ1-1	CASSLADMLTFF	TGTGCCAGCAGTTTGGCGGACATGTTAACTTTCTTT
TRBV10-3	once	.	TRBJ2-1	CAIKKLNNEQFF	TGTGCCATCAAGAAACTCAACAATGAGCAGTTCTTC
TRBV6-1	.	TRBD1	TRBJ2-3	CASSPWTGSTDTQYF	TGTGCCAGCAGTCCTTGGACAGGGAGCACAGATACGCAGTATTTT
TRBV28	.	TRBD2	TRBJ2-5	CASSPGGEETQYF	TGTGCCAGCAGTCCCGGGGGGGAAGAGACCCAGTACTTC
TRBV6-5	.	.	TRBJ2-5	CASSRTPGETQYF	TGTGCCAGCAGTCGGACTCCGGGGGAGACCCAGTACTTC
TRBV5-1	.	TRBD2	TRBJ2-3	CASSFGLAGGGDTQYF	TGCGCCAGCAGCTTCGGATTAGCGGGAGGAGGGGATACGCAGTATTTT
TRBV2	.	TRBD2	TRBJ2-5	CASSEGTSAYQETQYF	TGTGCCAGCAGTGAAGGGACTAGCGCTTACCAAGAGACCCAGTACTTC
TRBV6-5	.	TRBD2	TRBJ2-3	CASSLGLAADTQYF	TGTGCCAGCAGTTTGGGACTAGCTGCAGATACGCAGTATTTT
TRBV28	.	TRBD1	TRBJ1-1	CASSLSGQGDTEAFF	TGTGCCAGCAGTTTATCCGGACAGGGGGACACTGAAGCTTTCTTT
TRBV6-1	.	TRBD1	TRBJ2-7	CASSAVTGTGGFDEQYF	TGTGCCAGCAGTGCAGTCACCGGGACAGGGGGCTTTGACGAGCAGTACTTC
TRBV29-1	.	TRBD2	TRBJ2-1	CSVAGTSDEQFF	TGCAGCGTTGCCGGGACTAGCGATGAGCAGTTCTTC
TRBV5-1	once	.	TRBJ1-1	CASSLGGGYEAFF	TGCGCCAGCAGCTTGGGGGGAGGGTATGAAGCTTTCTTT
TRBV5-1	.	TRBD2	TRBJ2-5	CASSEGLAGAAQYF	TGCGCCAGCAGCGAGGGACTAGCGGGAGCGGCCCAGTACTTC
TRBV4-2	.	.	TRBJ2-2	CASSRDSSGENTGELFF	TGTGCCAGCAGCCGGGACTCCTCTGGAGAGAACACCGGGGAGCTGTTTTTT
TRBV28	.	.	TRBJ1-1	CASSFPSSLGPGGQGNTEAFF	TGTGCCAGCAGTTTCCCCTCTTCTTTGGGGCCCGGGGGTCAGGGGAACACTGAAGCTTTCTTT
TRBV2	.	TRBD1	TRBJ2-4	CASSEVGQGRGIQYF	TGTGCCAGCAGTGAAGTGGGACAGGGAAGGGGCATTCAGTACTTC
TRBV25-1	.	.	TRBJ2-1	CASSGRQGYYNEQFF	TGTGCCAGCAGTGGTAGGCAGGGCTACTACAATGAGCAGTTCTTC
TRBV18	once	TRBD1	TRBJ1-3	CASSPLGQAAPFSGNTIYF	TGTGCCAGCTCACCACTAGGACAGGCAGCGCCCTTCTCTGGAAACACCATATATTTT
TRBV28	.	TRBD1	TRBJ1-5	CASSHIQGGDQPQHF	TGTGCCAGCAGCCACATACAGGGGGGCGATCAGCCCCAGCATTTT
TRBV2	.	.	TRBJ2-7	CASSDKSGGYEQYF	TGTGCCAGCAGTGACAAGAGCGGTGGCTACGAGCAGTACTTC
TRBV11-2	.	.	TRBJ2-2	CASSLRFVPGTGELFF	TGTGCCAGCAGCTTAAGGTTTGTCCCGGGGACCGGGGAGCTGTTTTTT
TRBV7-2	.	TRBD1	TRBJ1-1	CASSTGQGVYTEAFF	TGTGCCAGCAGTACCGGACAGGGGGTGTACACTGAAGCTTTCTTT
TRBV5-5	.	.	TRBJ2-1	CASSRNSGFSYNEQFF	TGTGCCAGCAGCCGAAACTCGGGGTTCTCCTACAATGAGCAGTTCTTC
TRBV4-1	.	.	TRBJ2-7	CASSQGTVYEQYF	TGCGCCAGCAGCCAAGGGACAGTCTACGAGCAGTACTTC
TRBV27	few	TRBD1	TRBJ1-1	CASSWDRNTEAFF	TGTGCCAGCAGTTGGGACAGGAACACTGAAGCTTTCTTT
TRBV7-3	.	TRBD2	TRBJ2-5	CASSPTSGQETQYF	TGTGCCAGCAGCCCCACTAGCGGCCAAGAGACCCAGTACTTC
TRBV28	once	TRBD2	TRBJ2-7	CASSPSTSGRAGEQYF	TGTGCCAGCAGTCCCTCTACTAGCGGGAGGGCCGGCGAGCAGTACTTC
TRBV30	.	.	TRBJ2-7	CAWSSGSSYEQYF	TGTGCCTGGAGTTCGGGGAGCTCCTACGAGCAGTACTTC
TRBV7-8	.	.	TRBJ2-5	CASSFFGQHQETQYF	TGTGCCAGCAGCTTCTTCGGACAGCACCAAGAGACCCAGTACTTC
TRBV18	.	.	TRBJ2-3	CASSPGTDTQYF	TGTGCCAGCTCACCCGGCACAGATACGCAGTATTTT
TRBV2	.	.	TRBJ2-1	CASSQDRLADEQFF	TGTGCCAGCAGTCAGGACAGACTAGCCGATGAGCAGTTCTTC
TRBV13	once	.	TRBJ2-1	CASNAGGSYNEQFF	TGTGCCAGCAACGCGGGTGGATCCTACAATGAGCAGTTCTTC
TRBV4-2	.	TRBD2	TRBJ2-1	CASSQEGVGTSKVAQFF	TGTGCCAGCAGCCAAGAAGGGGTGGGGACTAGCAAGGTGGCACAGTTCTTC
TRBV5-1	.	.	TRBJ2-1	CASFISPEGDEQFF	TGCGCCAGCTTCATATCGCCCGAGGGTGATGAGCAGTTCTTC
TRBV4-2	.	.	TRBJ1-1	CASSQDQDHTEAFF	TGTGCCAGCAGCCAAGATCAGGATCACACTGAAGCTTTCTTT
TRBV5-1	.	.	TRBJ1-4	CASSSTGAFNEKLFF	TGCGCCAGCAGCAGCACAGGAGCGTTTAATGAAAAACTGTTTTTT
TRBV18	.	.	TRBJ2-1	CASSPGSSYNEQFF	TGTGCCAGCTCACCGGGCAGCTCCTACAATGAGCAGTTCTTC
TRBV18	once	.	TRBJ2-2	CASSPTISGGGTGELFF	TGTGCCAGCTCACCAACCATTAGCGGAGGAGGAACCGGGGAGCTGTTTTTT
TRBV27	.	TRBD2	TRBJ2-2	CASRVLAGESNTGELFF	TGTGCCAGCAGGGTCCTAGCGGGGGAATCTAACACCGGGGAGCTGTTTTTT
TRBV18	.	.	TRBJ1-1	CASSSDRNTEAFF	TGTGCCAGCTCATCTGACAGGAACACTGAAGCTTTCTTT
TRBV11-1	.	TRBD2	TRBJ2-7	CASSFGAGGFYEQYF	TGTGCCAGCAGCTTTGGGGCGGGAGGCTTCTACGAGCAGTACTTC